This entry lists 19 T cell receptor beta chains sequenced from one sample in a study of monozygotic twins with inflammatory bowel disease. From the 5' RACE reads, TCRdb lists one entry per CDR3 protein and no DNA. The sample data list 330,000 or so distinct CDR3 sequences. Sequencing was done on a sample of blood. The receptors here all came from a human donor with ulcerative colitis or Crohn's disease, or a healthy co-twin of an affected twin (not recorded which).

The chain employs TRBV12-3 or TRBV12-4 and TRBJ1-2; lacking DNA, the TRBD1 call made by TCRdb goes unchecked. This CDR3 spans 14 amino acids. The CDR3 sequence is CASSSDRLGYGYTF.

V gene TRBV27 combines with J gene TRBJ2-5. Per germline, CDR1 MNHEY and CDR2 SMNVEV (reference sequence). This CDR3 spans 15 amino acids. The CDR3 is CASSSTLVPKETQYF.

The gene calls are TRBV27 and TRBJ1-5. Looked up from germline, CDR1 is MNHEY and CDR2 is SMNVEV (reference sequence). The CDR3 extends over 13 amino acids. The CDR3 reads CASSFGLNQPQHF.

The CDR3 loop is CASSDAALGAQYF. V usage is TRBV6-4 and J usage is TRBJ2-3; TCRdb picks TRBD2, but there is no DNA to check that call. From germline, CDR1 is MRHNA and CDR2 SNTAGT. CDR3 length equals 13 residues.

This chain links TRBV5-1 with TRBJ2-1; TCRdb's D gene call, TRBD1, goes unchecked for lack of DNA. Germline CDR1 and CDR2: SGHRS and YFSETQ. The CDR3 consists of 14 residues. CDR3: CANTRGQFYNEQFF.

The V and J genes are TRBV3-1 and TRBJ2-5; no DNA is available, so the TRBD2 call from TCRdb remains unchecked. In germline, CDR1 is LGHDT, CDR2 YNNKEL (reference sequence). The CDR3 covers 14 residues. The CDR3 reads CASSPTGTQETQYF.

The rearrangement links TRBV7-2 to TRBJ1-3; checking the TCRdb D call of TRBD1 is not possible without DNA. This CDR3 is 15 amino acids long. The germline V gene has CDR1 SGHTA and CDR2 FQGNSA. The CDR3 sequence is CASSLGPYSGNTIYF.

V is TRBV7-6 and J is TRBJ2-2; TCRdb indicates TRBD1, and absent DNA this call remains unverified. The length of the CDR3 is 21 residues. The germline CDR1 and CDR2 sequences are SGHVS and FNYEAQ. This CDR3 reads CASSFLLYHNDRGRNTGELFF.

The gene calls are TRBV28 and TRBJ2-1; TCRdb outputs TRBD1, but without DNA this stays unchecked. Looked up from germline, CDR1 is MDHEN and CDR2 is SYDVKM. The CDR3 consists of 18 residues. The chain's CDR3 is CASSLVIPPGQGQHWQFF.

This sequence joins TRBV6-2 or TRBV6-3 and TRBJ1-1; the TCRdb D gene call, TRBD1, has no DNA to confirm it. Looked up from germline, CDR1 is MNHEY and CDR2 is SVGEGT. This CDR3 comprises 12 residues. The CDR3 spells CASSTTGTEAFF.

V is TRBV20-1 and J is TRBJ2-6; the TCRdb call, TRBD2, lacks DNA for checking. The CDR3 length is 12 residues. Germline V gene lookup returns CDR1 DFQATT and CDR2 SNEGSKA (reference sequence). CDR3 amino acids: CSAGTLANVLTF.

The V call is TRBV29-1, the J call TRBJ2-7. From germline, CDR1 is SQVTM and CDR2 ANQGSEA. This CDR3 region has 13 residues. The CDR3 spells CSVSLGVSYEQYF.

The chain couples TRBV12-3 or TRBV12-4 to TRBJ1-5; without DNA, the TCRdb call of TRBD1 cannot be checked. The CDR3 has 16 residues. Here the CDR3 reads CASSLSRDRGNQPQHF.

J is TRBJ2-2 and V is TRBV12-3 or TRBV12-4. There are 14 residues in the CDR3. This CDR3 reads CASSLYENTGELFF.

V usage is TRBV6-2 or TRBV6-3 and J usage is TRBJ2-6; lacking DNA, the TRBD1 call made by TCRdb goes unchecked. The CDR3 loop spans 20 amino acids. The germline V gene has CDR1 MNHEY and CDR2 SVGEGT. CDR3 region: CASSYPRGQGASSGANVLTF.

V gene TRBV12-3 or TRBV12-4 combines with J gene TRBJ2-3; the D call from TCRdb, TRBD2, cannot be confirmed without DNA. This CDR3 comprises 18 residues. The chain's CDR3 is CASRLLATSEPSTDTQYF.

CDR3 protein: CASSITGTSGRNTQYF. The chain joins TRBV5-1 to TRBJ2-3; as DNA is missing, the TRBD2 call by TCRdb cannot be tested. CDR1 is SGHRS, CDR2 YFSETQ, per germline. CDR3 length equals 16 residues.

V is TRBV15 and J is TRBJ2-1; TCRdb gives TRBD2 as the D gene, but with no DNA this cannot be confirmed. Germline V gives CDR1 LNHNV, CDR2 YYDKDF (reference sequence). The length of the CDR3 is 14 residues. The CDR3 here is CATKGLLQDNEQFF.

CDR3 in amino acids: CASSLVDGEAFF. J is TRBJ1-1 and V is TRBV7-2. The CDR3 sequence is 12 residues long. From germline, CDR1 is SGHTA and CDR2 FQGNSA.